The clone carrying this T cell receptor beta chain was recorded only once. This record belongs to a study of blood T cell repertoires in COVID-19. Across the study: Acute and convalescent COVID-19 samples came from the United States, Italy and Spain. Sample material is recorded as cDNA or gDNA derived from T cells, B-cell-depleted T cells, or PBMCs.

The CDR3 loop spans 14 amino acids. The germline CDR1 and CDR2 sequences are MNHEY and SMNVEV (reference sequence). V dropped 7 bases and J dropped 6 bases, with 16 bases sitting between them. Authors' analysis steps: Reference gene primer amplification in the assay estimated nucleated cell counts. The data were produced by immunoSEQ multiplex PCR, yet TCRdb's version contains in-frame clones alone and is incomplete. The D gene and trimming were derived from the DNA, and the V and J assignments and clone size from that table. This table has about 85,000 clones, around 87% appearing once. Sequencing used peripheral blood. This receptor was taken from an elderly woman with active or convalescent COVID-19. The V gene is TRBV27, the J gene TRBJ1-5; maybe TRBD1 (5 bases). The CDR3 protein is CASMDGGESQPQHF. Written as DNA, the CDR3 is TGTGCCAGCATGGACGGGGGGGAAAGTCAGCCCCAGCATTTT.